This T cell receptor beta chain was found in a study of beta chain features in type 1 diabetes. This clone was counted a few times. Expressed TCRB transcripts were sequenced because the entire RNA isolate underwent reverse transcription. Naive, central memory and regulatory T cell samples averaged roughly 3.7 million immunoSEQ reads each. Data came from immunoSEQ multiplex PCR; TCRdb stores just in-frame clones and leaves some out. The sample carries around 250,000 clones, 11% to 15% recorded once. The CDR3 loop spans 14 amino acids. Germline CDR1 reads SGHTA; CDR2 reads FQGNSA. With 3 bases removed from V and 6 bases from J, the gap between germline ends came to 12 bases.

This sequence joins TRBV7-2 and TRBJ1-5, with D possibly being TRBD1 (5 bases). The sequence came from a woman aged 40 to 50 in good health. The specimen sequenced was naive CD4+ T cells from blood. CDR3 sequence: CASSFSQGPQPQHF. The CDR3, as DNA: TGTGCCAGCAGCTTCTCCCAGGGTCCTCAGCCCCAGCATTTT.